A selection of T cell receptor beta chains follows, all from one sample in a study of vaccination and CD4 T cells after COVID-19. For these TCRs, the target antigens are not known. TCRdb analysed the PCR reads with MiXCR anew, one entry per CDR3 protein. The sample shows 9,500 to 15,000 distinct CDR3 sequences, approximately 65% of them seen only once. The sequenced sample was CD4+ T cells from blood, cultured in vitro. The receptors originated from a human donor who had recovered from COVID-19. Both conserved end residues are part of each CDR3. Fields, in order: D gene, clone size, J gene, V gene, CDR3 length, CDR3 protein, CDR3 DNA. The D gene is left open where the match is weak. Size values are once, few and many counts, or a class for expanded clones, and some rows have none.

d_gene: TRBD2; abundance: .; j_gene: TRBJ2-1; v_gene: TRBV20-1; len: 15; CDR3aa: CSASPALAGGSEQFF; CDR3nt: TGCAGTGCTAGTCCCGCACTAGCGGGAGGGAGTGAGCAGTTCTTC
d_gene: .; abundance: .; j_gene: TRBJ1-1; v_gene: TRBV30; len: 13; CDR3aa: CAWNRGRNTEAFF; CDR3nt: TGTGCCTGGAACCGGGGGAGGAACACTGAAGCTTTCTTT
d_gene: .; abundance: .; j_gene: TRBJ1-2; v_gene: TRBV28; len: 12; CDR3aa: CASSLQGYGYTF; CDR3nt: TGTGCCAGCAGTTTACAGGGGTATGGCTACACCTTC
d_gene: .; abundance: .; j_gene: TRBJ1-4; v_gene: TRBV4-3; len: 15; CDR3aa: CASSQIYVGGEKLFF; CDR3nt: TGCGCCAGCAGCCAGATATACGTAGGGGGTGAAAAACTGTTTTTT
d_gene: .; abundance: .; j_gene: TRBJ2-7; v_gene: TRBV11-1; len: 15; CDR3aa: CASSPGNIQDHEQYF; CDR3nt: TGTGCCAGCAGCCCAGGGAACATTCAGGACCACGAGCAGTACTTC
d_gene: .; abundance: .; j_gene: TRBJ2-5; v_gene: TRBV20-1; len: 12; CDR3aa: CSAHAYQETQYF; CDR3nt: TGCAGTGCTCACGCGTACCAAGAGACCCAGTACTTC
d_gene: .; abundance: .; j_gene: TRBJ2-1; v_gene: TRBV6-1; len: 14; CDR3aa: CASRSSAPYNEQFF; CDR3nt: TGTGCCAGCAGAAGCTCGGCCCCCTACAATGAGCAGTTCTTC
d_gene: TRBD1; abundance: few; j_gene: TRBJ2-5; v_gene: TRBV25-1; len: 13; CDR3aa: CASGLGTGETQYF; CDR3nt: TGTGCCAGCGGACTCGGGACAGGGGAGACCCAGTACTTC
d_gene: .; abundance: .; j_gene: TRBJ1-5; v_gene: TRBV6-1; len: 16; CDR3aa: CASSEQILQGSQPQHF; CDR3nt: TGTGCCAGCAGTGAACAAATATTACAGGGATCCCAGCCCCAGCATTTT
d_gene: .; abundance: few; j_gene: TRBJ2-7; v_gene: TRBV28; len: 12; CDR3aa: CASSLTGYEQYF; CDR3nt: TGTGCCAGCAGCTTGACAGGCTACGAGCAGTACTTC
d_gene: .; abundance: once; j_gene: TRBJ1-1; v_gene: TRBV2; len: 13; CDR3aa: CASSAGMNTEAFF; CDR3nt: TGTGCCAGCAGTGCGGGGATGAACACTGAAGCTTTCTTT
d_gene: TRBD1; abundance: .; j_gene: TRBJ1-1; v_gene: TRBV20-1; len: 13; CDR3aa: CSAAQGIDTEAFF; CDR3nt: TGCAGTGCCGCACAGGGGATCGACACTGAAGCTTTCTTT
d_gene: .; abundance: .; j_gene: TRBJ1-2; v_gene: TRBV19; len: 15; CDR3aa: CASSPIEGPNYGYTF; CDR3nt: TGTGCCAGTAGTCCTATCGAGGGACCGAACTATGGCTACACCTTC